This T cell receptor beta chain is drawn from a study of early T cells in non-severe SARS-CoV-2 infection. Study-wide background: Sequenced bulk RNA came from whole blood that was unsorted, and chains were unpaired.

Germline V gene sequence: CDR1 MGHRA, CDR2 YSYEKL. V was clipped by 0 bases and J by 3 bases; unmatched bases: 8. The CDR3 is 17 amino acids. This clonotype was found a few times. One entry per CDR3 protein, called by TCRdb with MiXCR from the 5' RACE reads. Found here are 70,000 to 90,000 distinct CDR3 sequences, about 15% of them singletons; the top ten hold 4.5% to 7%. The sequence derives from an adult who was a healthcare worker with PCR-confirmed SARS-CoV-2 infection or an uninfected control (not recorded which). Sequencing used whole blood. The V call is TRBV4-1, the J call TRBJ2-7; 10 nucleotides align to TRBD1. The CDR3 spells CASSQDPGGTGDYEQYF. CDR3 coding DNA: TGCGCCAGCAGCCAAGACCCAGGGGGGACAGGGGACTACGAGCAGTACTTC.